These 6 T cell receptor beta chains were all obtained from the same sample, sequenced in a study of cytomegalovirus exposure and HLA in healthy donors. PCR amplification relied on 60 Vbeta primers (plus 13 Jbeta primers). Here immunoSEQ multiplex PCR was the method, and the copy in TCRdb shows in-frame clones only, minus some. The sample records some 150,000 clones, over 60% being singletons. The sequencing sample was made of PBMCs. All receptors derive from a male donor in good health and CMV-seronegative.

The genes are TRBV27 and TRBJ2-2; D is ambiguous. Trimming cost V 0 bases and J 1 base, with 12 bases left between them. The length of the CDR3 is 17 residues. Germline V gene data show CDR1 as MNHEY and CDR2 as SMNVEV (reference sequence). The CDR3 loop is CASSLSPVFQNTGELFF. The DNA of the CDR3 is TGTGCCAGCAGTTTATCACCGGTGTTTCAGAACACCGGGGAGCTGTTTTTT.

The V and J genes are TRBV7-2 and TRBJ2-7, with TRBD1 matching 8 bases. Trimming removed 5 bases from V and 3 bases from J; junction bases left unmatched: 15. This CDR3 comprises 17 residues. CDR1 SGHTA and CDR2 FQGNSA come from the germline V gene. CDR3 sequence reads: CASSQWQLGQVRYEQYF. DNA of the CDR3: TGTGCCAGCAGCCAATGGCAGCTGGGACAGGTACGCTACGAGCAGTACTTC.

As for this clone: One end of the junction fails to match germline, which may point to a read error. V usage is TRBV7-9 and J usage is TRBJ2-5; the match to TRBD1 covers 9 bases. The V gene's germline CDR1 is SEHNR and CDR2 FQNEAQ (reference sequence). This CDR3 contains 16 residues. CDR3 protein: CSSSPKPTGGWETQYF. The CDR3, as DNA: TGTTCCAGCAGCCCTAAACCTACAGGGGGCTGGGAGACCCAGTACTTC. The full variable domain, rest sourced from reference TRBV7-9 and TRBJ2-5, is DTGVSQNPRHKITKRGQNVTFRCDPISEHNRLYWYRQTLGQGPEFLTYFQNEAQLEKSRLLSDRFSAERPKGSFSTLEIQRTEQGDSAMYLCSSSPKPTGGWETQYFGPGTRLLVL.

This chain's CDR3 is CASSHPQEGGYGYTF. The CDR3 nucleotides are TGCGCCAGCAGCCACCCCCAAGAGGGCGGCTATGGCTACACCTTC. V gene TRBV5-1 combines with J gene TRBJ1-2; the D is unclear. The V gene lost 4 bases and the J gene lost 4 bases, with 17 bases spanning the gap. The germline CDR1 and CDR2 sequences are SGHRS and YFSETQ. The CDR3 sequence is 15 residues long.

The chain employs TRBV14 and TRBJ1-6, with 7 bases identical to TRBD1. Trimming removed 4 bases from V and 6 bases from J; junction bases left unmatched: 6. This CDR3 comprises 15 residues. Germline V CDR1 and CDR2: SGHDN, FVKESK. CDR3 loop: CASSRRQGLNSPLHF. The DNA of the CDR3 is TGTGCCAGCAGCCGTAGACAGGGACTTAATTCACCCCTCCACTTT. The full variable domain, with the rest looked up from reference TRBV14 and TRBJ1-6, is EAGVTQFPSHSVIEKGQTVTLRCDPISGHDNLYWYRRVMGKEIKFLLHFVKESKQDESGMPNNRFLAERTGGTYSTLKVQPAELEDSGVYFCASSRRQGLNSPLHFGNGTRLTVT.

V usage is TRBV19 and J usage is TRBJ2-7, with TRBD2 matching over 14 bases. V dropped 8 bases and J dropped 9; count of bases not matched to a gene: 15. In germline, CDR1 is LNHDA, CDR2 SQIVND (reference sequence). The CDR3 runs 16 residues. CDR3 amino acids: CASSNRPGLAGETQYF. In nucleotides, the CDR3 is TGTGCCAGTTCAAACCGGCCGGGACTAGCGGGAGAAACGCAGTACTTC.